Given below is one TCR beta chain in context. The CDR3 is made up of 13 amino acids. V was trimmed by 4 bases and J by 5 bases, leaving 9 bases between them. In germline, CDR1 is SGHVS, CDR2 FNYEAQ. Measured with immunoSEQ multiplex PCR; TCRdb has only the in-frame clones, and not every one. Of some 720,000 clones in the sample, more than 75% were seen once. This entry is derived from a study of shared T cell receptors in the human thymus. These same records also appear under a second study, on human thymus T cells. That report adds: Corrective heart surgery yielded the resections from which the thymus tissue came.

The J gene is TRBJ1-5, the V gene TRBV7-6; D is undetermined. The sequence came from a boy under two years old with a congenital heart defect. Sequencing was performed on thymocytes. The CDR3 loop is CASSSSRDQPQHF. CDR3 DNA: TGTGCCAGCAGCTCAAGCCGGGATCAGCCCCAGCATTTT.